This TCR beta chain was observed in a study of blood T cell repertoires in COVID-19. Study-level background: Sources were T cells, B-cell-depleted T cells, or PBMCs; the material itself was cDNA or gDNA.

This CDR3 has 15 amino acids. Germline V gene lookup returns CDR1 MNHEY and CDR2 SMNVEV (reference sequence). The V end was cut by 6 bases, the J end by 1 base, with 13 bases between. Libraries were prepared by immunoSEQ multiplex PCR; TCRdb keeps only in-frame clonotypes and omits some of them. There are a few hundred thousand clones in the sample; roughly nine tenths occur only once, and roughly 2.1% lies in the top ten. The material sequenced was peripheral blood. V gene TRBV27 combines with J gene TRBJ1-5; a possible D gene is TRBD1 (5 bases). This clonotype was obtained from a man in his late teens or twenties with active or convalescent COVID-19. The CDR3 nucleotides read TGTGCCAGCAGCGACAGATGGGGCAGCAATCAGCCCCAGCATTTT. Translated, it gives CASSDRWGSNQPQHF.